This TCR beta chain was identified during a study of chemoradiotherapy in HPV16-positive cancers. The wider study: Candidate HPV-specific T-cell clones and common TCR motifs came from functional assays in two HPV16-positive patients.

Generated by immunoSEQ multiplex PCR, the TCRdb table keeps only in-frame clones and is missing some. The sample has roughly 14,000 clones, under 85% seen once; the top ten hold 8.5% to 10%. Samples were taken several times over chemoradiotherapy. V was shortened by 4 bases and J by 8 bases, with 15 bases between the two germline ends. This CDR3 is 14 amino acids long. Germline values: CDR1 SGHRS, CDR2 YFSETQ. This TCR was sampled from a human donor with HPV-associated anogenital cancer. The V gene is TRBV5-1, the J gene TRBJ1-4; a weak D match, TRBD1 (5 bases). This specimen was collected from a patient who underwent chemoradiotherapy. This CDR3 reads CASSLQEGREKLFF. For the CDR3, the DNA is TGCGCCAGCAGCCTACAGGAAGGTCGCGAAAAACTGTTTTTT.